Listed here are 10 T cell receptor beta chains from one sample, sequenced in a study of CD8 T cells in Susac syndrome. With random hexamers, reverse transcription was performed on about 0.5 to 1 ug of RNA. TCRdb re-called the immunoSEQ multiplex PCR reads with MiXCR, one entry per CDR3 protein. The table shows about 140,000 distinct CDR3 sequences, with 95% occurring only once. Sequences were obtained from CD8+ T cells from PBMCs. These receptors were obtained from a human donor with Susac syndrome.

The V and J genes are TRBV7-9 and TRBJ2-3, with D perhaps matching TRBD1 (5 bases). Deletions cut 6 bases from V and 4 bases from J, with 20 bases between. CDR1 SEHNR and CDR2 FQNEAQ come from the germline V gene (reference sequence). There are 16 residues in the CDR3. This CDR3 reads CASSLEIRGWSDTQYF. The CDR3 DNA follows: TGTGCCAGCAGTCTGGAGATAAGGGGATGGTCAGATACGCAGTATTTT.

This sequence joins TRBV27 and TRBJ2-7, with D possibly matching TRBD2 (6 bases). Trimming removed 6 bases from V and 6 bases from J, with 18 bases in between. The CDR3 is 14 residues long. From germline, CDR1 is MNHEY and CDR2 SMNVEV (reference sequence). CDR3: CASSLRDSIREQYF. The CDR3, as DNA: TGTGCCAGCAGCCTCCGGGACTCCATCCGCGAGCAGTACTTC.

This chain links TRBV2 with TRBJ2-7; a possible D gene is TRBD2 (5 bases). Germline CDR1 and CDR2: SNHLY and FYNNEI. CDR3 length: 14 residues. Trimming removed 3 bases at V and 2 bases at J, with 11 bases between. CDR3: CASSDLAGTYEQYF. In DNA form, the CDR3 reads TGTGCCAGCAGTGATCTCGCGGGCACCTACGAGCAGTACTTC.

The CDR3, as DNA: TGCGCCAGCAGCCAAGGGGGACTGCCCTCCTACGAGCAGTACTTC. Its protein is CASSQGGLPSYEQYF. The rearrangement joins TRBV4-1 to TRBJ2-7; D possibly corresponds to TRBD2 (6 bases). Germline V gives CDR1 MGHRA, CDR2 YSYEKL. Trimming shortened V by 1 base and J by 0 bases, and 10 bases separated the two germline ends. This CDR3 contains 15 residues.

V and J are TRBV20-1 and TRBJ2-7, with D maybe TRBD1 (6 bases). Trimming shortened V by 4 bases and J by 7 bases, and 20 bases separated the two germline ends. The CDR3 sequence is 14 residues long. Per the germline V gene, CDR1 is DFQATT and CDR2 is SNEGSKA (reference sequence). The CDR3 DNA sequence: TGCAGTGCTATTAACCGGGACACACCCTTAGAGCAGTACTTC. This sequence encodes CSAINRDTPLEQYF.

This clonotype was recorded only once. The rearrangement uses TRBV27 and TRBJ2-7; D unresolved. V lost 1 base, J lost 0 bases, and 10 bases lay in between. Germline V CDR1 and CDR2: MNHEY, SMNVEV (reference sequence). The CDR3 spans 15 residues. CDR3: CASSLFPLSSYEQYF. The CDR3 coding sequence is TGTGCCAGCAGTTTATTCCCCCTGAGCTCCTACGAGCAGTACTTC.

The genes are TRBV4-1 and TRBJ1-3; D unclear. Germline V lookup: CDR1 MGHRA, CDR2 YSYEKL. Trimming took 0 bases from V and 0 from J, leaving 12 bases between them. The CDR3 runs to 17 residues. DNA for the CDR3: TGCGCCAGCAGCCAAGACAATGGGTTCCTCTCTGGAAACACCATATATTTT. Protein sequence: CASSQDNGFLSGNTIYF.

The rearrangement joins TRBV11-2 to TRBJ1-4; D not resolved. The length of the CDR3 is 14 residues. Looked up from germline, CDR1 is SGHAT and CDR2 is FQNNGV. The V end lost 0 bases, the J end lost 7 bases, and 9 bases lay between the germline ends. The CDR3 bases are TGTGCCAGCAGCTTAGAGTCCGGCAGTGAAAAACTGTTTTTT. Protein sequence: CASSLESGSEKLFF.

V is TRBV6-5 and J is TRBJ2-7, with D perhaps matching TRBD2 (6 bases). CDR1 and CDR2 (germline): MNHEY, SVGAGI. The CDR3 loop spans 13 amino acids. The V end was cut by 8 bases, the J end by 2 bases, with 13 bases between. The CDR3 DNA follows: TGTGCCAGCGGACGATCGGGGGCCTACGAGCAGTACTTC. It codes for CASGRSGAYEQYF.

This chain connects TRBV20-1 to TRBJ2-6; D gene ambiguous. The CDR3 runs 16 residues. CDR1 DFQATT and CDR2 SNEGSKA come from the germline V gene (reference sequence). The V end lost 1 base, the J end lost 1 base, and 11 bases lay between the germline ends. The CDR3 DNA reads TGCAGTGCTAGAGTCGAGACATCTTCTGGGGCCAACGTCCTGACTTTC. Translated, it gives CSARVETSSGANVLTF.